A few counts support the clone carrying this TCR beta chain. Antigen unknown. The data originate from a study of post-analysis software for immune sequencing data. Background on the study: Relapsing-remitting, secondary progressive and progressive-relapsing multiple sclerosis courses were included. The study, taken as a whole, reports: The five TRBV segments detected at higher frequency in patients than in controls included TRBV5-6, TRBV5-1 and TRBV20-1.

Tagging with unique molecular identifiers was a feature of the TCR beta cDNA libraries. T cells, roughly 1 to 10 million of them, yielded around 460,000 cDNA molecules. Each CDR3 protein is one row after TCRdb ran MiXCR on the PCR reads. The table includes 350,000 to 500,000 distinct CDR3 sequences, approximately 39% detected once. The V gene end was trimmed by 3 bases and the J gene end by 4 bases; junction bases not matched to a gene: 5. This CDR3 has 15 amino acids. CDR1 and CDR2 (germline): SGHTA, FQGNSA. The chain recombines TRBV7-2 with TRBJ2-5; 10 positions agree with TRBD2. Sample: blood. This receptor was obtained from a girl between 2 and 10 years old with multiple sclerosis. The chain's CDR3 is CASSFQAGGGETQYF. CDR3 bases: TGTGCCAGCAGCTTCCAAGCGGGAGGGGGAGAGACCCAGTACTTC.